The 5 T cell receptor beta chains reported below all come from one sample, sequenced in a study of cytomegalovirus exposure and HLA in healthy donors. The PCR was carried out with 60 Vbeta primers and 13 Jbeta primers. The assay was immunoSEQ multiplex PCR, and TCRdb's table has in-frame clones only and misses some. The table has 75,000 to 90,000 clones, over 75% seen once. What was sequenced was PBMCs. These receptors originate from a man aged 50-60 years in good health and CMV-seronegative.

DNA for the CDR3: TGCGCCAGCAGCCAAGAAAGAACGGGGATGTACGAGCAGTACTTC. Its translation is CASSQERTGMYEQYF. This chain connects TRBV4-1 to TRBJ2-7; maybe TRBD2 (5 bases). In germline, CDR1 is MGHRA, CDR2 YSYEKL. The CDR3 is 15 residues long. Trimming left V 0 bases short and J 4 bases short, with 13 bases between.

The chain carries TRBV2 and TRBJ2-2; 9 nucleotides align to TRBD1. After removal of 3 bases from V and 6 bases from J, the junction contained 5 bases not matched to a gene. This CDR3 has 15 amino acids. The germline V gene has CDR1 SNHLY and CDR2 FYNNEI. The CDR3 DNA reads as TGTGCCAGCAGTGAGCGGACAGGGGTGGCCGGGGAGCTGTTTTTT. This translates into CASSERTGVAGELFF.

The DNA of the CDR3 is TGTGCCAGCAGTGGACGGGACAGTTCGTCTGAAGCTTTCTTT. This codes for CASSGRDSSSEAFF. V and J are TRBV2 and TRBJ1-1; 7 bases map to TRBD1. J lost 6 bases, V lost 4 bases, and 8 bases had no gene match. CDR1 and CDR2 from the germline V gene are SNHLY and FYNNEI. This CDR3 is built from 14 residues.

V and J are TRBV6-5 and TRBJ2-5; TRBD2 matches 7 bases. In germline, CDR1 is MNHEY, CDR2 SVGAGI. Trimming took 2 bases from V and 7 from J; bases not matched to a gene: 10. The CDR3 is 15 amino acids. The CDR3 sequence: CASSYARGVQGTQYF. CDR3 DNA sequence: TGTGCCAGCAGTTACGCCCGGGGGGTCCAGGGGACCCAGTACTTC.

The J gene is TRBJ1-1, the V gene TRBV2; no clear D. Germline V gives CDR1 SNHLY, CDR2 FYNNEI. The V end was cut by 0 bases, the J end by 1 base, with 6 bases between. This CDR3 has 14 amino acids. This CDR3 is CASSEAMANTEAFF. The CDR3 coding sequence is TGTGCCAGCAGTGAAGCAATGGCGAACACTGAAGCTTTCTTT. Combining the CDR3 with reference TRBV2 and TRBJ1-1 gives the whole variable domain EPEVTQTPSHQVTQMGQEVILRCVPISNHLYFYWYRQILGQKVEFLVSFYNNEISEKSEIFDDQFSVERPDGSNFTLKIRSTKLEDSAMYFCASSEAMANTEAFFGQGTRLTVV.